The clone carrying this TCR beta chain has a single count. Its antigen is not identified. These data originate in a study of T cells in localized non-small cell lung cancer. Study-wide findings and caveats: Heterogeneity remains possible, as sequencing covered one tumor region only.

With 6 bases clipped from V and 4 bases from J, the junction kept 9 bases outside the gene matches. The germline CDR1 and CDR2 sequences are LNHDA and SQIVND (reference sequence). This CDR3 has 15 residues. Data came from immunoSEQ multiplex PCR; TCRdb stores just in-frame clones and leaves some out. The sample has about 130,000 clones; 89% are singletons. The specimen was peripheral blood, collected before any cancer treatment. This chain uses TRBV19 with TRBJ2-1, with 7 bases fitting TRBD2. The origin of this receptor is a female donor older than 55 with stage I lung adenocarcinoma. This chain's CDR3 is CASSYLAALYNEQFF. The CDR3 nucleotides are TGTGCCAGTAGCTATCTAGCGGCCCTATACAATGAGCAGTTCTTC.